The entry below describes one T cell receptor (beta chain). Its antigen is unknown. These data originate in a study of post-analysis software for immune sequencing data. The study's findings and limits: Controls significantly exceeded multiple sclerosis patients in normalized Chao1 diversity. About five TRBV segments occurring more often in patients than controls included TRBV5-6, TRBV5-1 and TRBV20-1.

TCR beta libraries were prepared from cDNA with unique molecular identifiers. TCRdb reprocessed the PCR reads via MiXCR and lists one record per CDR3 protein. This sample has a few hundred thousand distinct CDR3 sequences; around a third occur once, and the top ten carry around 5.9%. Between the trimmed V and J ends, which lost 3 bases and 4 bases, there was a span of 9 bases. The CDR3 extends over 12 amino acids. The germline V gene has CDR1 SQVTM and CDR2 ANQGSEA. The TCR comes from a girl aged 2 to 17 with multiple sclerosis. The sequenced sample was blood. This sequence joins TRBV29-1 and TRBJ2-5; D possibly corresponds to TRBD1 (5 bases). The CDR3 here is CSVEAGRETQYF. In nucleotides, the CDR3 is TGCAGCGTTGAGGCAGGGCGAGAGACCCAGTACTTC.